Presented here are 22 T cell receptor beta chains from one specimen sequenced in a study of cytomegalovirus exposure and HLA in healthy donors. The PCR had 60 Vbeta and 13 Jbeta primers. Using immunoSEQ multiplex PCR, the repertoire was profiled, and TCRdb retains in-frame clones only, with some absent. Here the sample spans 110,000 or so clones, around 80% being singletons. Sequencing used PBMCs. Receptors originate from a male donor in good health and CMV-seronegative.

The chain has TRBV28 and TRBJ2-7; 7 bases agree with TRBD1. The CDR3 contains 13 residues. Germline loops: CDR1 MDHEN, CDR2 SYDVKM. J gave up 2 bases and V 5 bases, and 3 bases lay outside the gene matches. CDR3 nucleotide sequence: TGTGCCAGCAGTCCAGGGGGTCCCTACGAGCAGTACTTC. Protein product: CASSPGGPYEQYF.

The sample holds one count of this clone. The chain uses TRBV9 and TRBJ2-1; TRBD2 aligns across 7 bases. This CDR3 contains 15 residues. Germline V lookup: CDR1 SGDLS, CDR2 YYNGEE. V was clipped by 4 bases and J by 2 bases; unmatched bases: 6. This chain's CDR3 is CASSPPGTTYNEQFF. The CDR3 DNA is TGTGCCAGCAGCCCCCCCGGGACTACCTACAATGAGCAGTTCTTC.

This chain uses TRBV6-5 with TRBJ1-1, with 8 nucleotides matching TRBD1. The CDR3 consists of 13 residues. Unmatched junction bases numbered 4, after V lost 9 bases and J lost 1 base. The germline V gene has CDR1 MNHEY and CDR2 SVGAGI. DNA of the CDR3: TGTGCCAGTAAAGACAGGGGGAACACTGAAGCTTTCTTT. Amino acids: CASKDRGNTEAFF.

The CDR3 DNA follows: TGCGCCAGCAGCCTCTCAGACAGGAGCTCCTACGAGCAGTACTTC. Its protein is CASSLSDRSSYEQYF. The chain uses TRBV4-3 and TRBJ2-7; maybe TRBD1 (6 bases). CDR1 and CDR2 (germline): LGHNA, YSLEER. V dropped 4 bases and J dropped 0 bases, with 13 bases sitting between them. CDR3 size: 15 residues.

In DNA, the CDR3 is TGTGCCAGCAGTTTAGCGGGGTACTCCTACGAGCAGTACTTC. Translated, it gives CASSLAGYSYEQYF. J is TRBJ2-7 and V is TRBV28, with D possibly matching TRBD2 (6 bases). The CDR3 length is 14 residues. V was shortened by 2 bases and J by 0 bases, with 8 bases between the two germline ends. CDR1 MDHEN and CDR2 SYDVKM come from the germline V gene.

The table lists this clone with a few counts. The rearrangement joins TRBV15 to TRBJ2-3; a possible D gene is TRBD1 (6 bases). The V end lost 5 bases, the J end lost 4 bases, and 19 bases lay between the germline ends. The CDR3 contains 16 residues. Germline V gene sequence: CDR1 LNHNV, CDR2 YYDKDF (reference sequence). CDR3 sequence reads: CATSPQGQLSSDTQYF. DNA for the CDR3: TGTGCCACCAGCCCGCAGGGACAACTCAGCTCAGATACGCAGTATTTT.

This rearrangement joins TRBV6-1 to TRBJ2-4, with 8 nucleotides matching TRBD1. Trimming took 2 bases from V and 8 from J; bases not matched to a gene: 8. Germline loops: CDR1 MNHNS, CDR2 SASEGT. CDR3 length: 15 residues. The CDR3 bases are TGTGCCAGCAGTGAATTCGCAGGGGGCTCGTACATTCAGTACTTC. Translated, it gives CASSEFAGGSYIQYF.

This clone was found once. The rearrangement uses TRBV27 and TRBJ1-5; TRBD1 agrees at 7 bases. Germline CDR1 reads MNHEY; CDR2 reads SMNVEV (reference sequence). With 2 bases clipped from V and 4 bases from J, the junction kept 2 bases outside the gene matches. The CDR3 is 14 amino acids. CDR3 amino acids: CASSLTGENQPQHF. The DNA of the CDR3 is TGTGCCAGCAGTTTAACAGGGGAGAATCAGCCCCAGCATTTT.

The rearrangement links TRBV4-3 to TRBJ1-1; D is undetermined. Trimming took 1 base from V and 1 from J, leaving 13 bases between them. This CDR3 spans 16 amino acids. CDR1 and CDR2 from the germline V gene are LGHNA and YSLEER. CDR3 region: CASSQGSLAQNTEAFF. As DNA, the CDR3 is TGCGCCAGCAGCCAAGGCTCTCTAGCACAGAACACTGAAGCTTTCTTT.

Concerning this clone: A junction boundary mismatches the germline segment, possibly from a read error. Other DNA sequences within the sample encode an identical CDR3. V usage is TRBV7-2 and J usage is TRBJ1-1, with D hard to call. The CDR3 contains 14 residues. Germline loops: CDR1 SGHTA, CDR2 FQGNSA. The CDR3 protein is CASSHDLVYTEAFF. The CDR3, as DNA: TGTGCCAGCAGCCATGACCTAGTCTACACTGAAGCTTTCTTC.

The genes are TRBV11-3 and TRBJ1-5; D possibly corresponds to TRBD1 (5 bases). Trimming took 5 bases from V and 2 from J, leaving 16 bases between them. The CDR3 is 16 amino acids. Germline V gives CDR1 SGHNT, CDR2 YENEEA. CDR3 protein: CASSLGGAAGNQPQHF. CDR3 nucleotides: TGTGCCAGCAGCCTCGGTGGGGCGGCCGGCAATCAGCCCCAGCATTTT.

Turning to this clone: The same CDR3 is also encoded by other DNA sequences in this sample. The chain combines TRBV15 with TRBJ2-1, with a possible D match to TRBD1 (5 bases). Germline V lookup: CDR1 LNHNV, CDR2 YYDKDF (reference sequence). CDR3 length: 13 residues. Between the trimmed V and J ends, which lost 4 bases and 13 bases, there was a span of 17 bases. The CDR3 nucleotides are TGTGCCACCAGCAATTATGGGGCCTATCCTCAGTTCTTC. Its protein is CATSNYGAYPQFF.

The V gene is TRBV9, the J gene TRBJ1-5; D may be TRBD1 (6 bases). The ends were cut back, 4 bases at V and 7 bases at J, with 18 bases in the middle. The V gene's germline CDR1 is SGDLS and CDR2 YYNGEE. The CDR3 consists of 15 residues. The CDR3 bases are TGTGCCAGCAGCTCTACCGGGACATATCGACAGCCCCAGCATTTT. This codes for CASSSTGTYRQPQHF. Together with reference TRBV9 and TRBJ1-5, the CDR3 gives the full variable domain: DSGVTQTPKHLITATGQRVTLRCSPRSGDLSVYWYQQSLDQGLQFLIQYYNGEERAKGNILERFSAQQFPDLHSELNLSSLELGDSALYFCASSSTGTYRQPQHFGDGTRLSIL.

The V and J genes are TRBV5-1 and TRBJ1-6; D uncertain. Per the germline V gene, CDR1 is SGHRS and CDR2 is YFSETQ. The CDR3 spans 15 residues. Trimming left V 0 bases short and J 10 bases short, with 14 bases between. The chain's CDR3 is CASSLGGGGSSPLHF. CDR3 DNA sequence: TGCGCCAGCAGCTTGGGAGGAGGAGGAAGCTCACCCCTCCACTTT.

Only a few counts were recorded for this clone. The rearrangement links TRBV9 to TRBJ2-1; 7 bases are shared with TRBD2. Germline values: CDR1 SGDLS, CDR2 YYNGEE. V shed 0 bases and J 4 bases; nucleotides not matched to a gene: 7. The CDR3 has 16 residues. Here the CDR3 DNA reads TGTGCCAGCAGCGTAGAGGCGCGGGGGAGGTACAATGAGCAGTTCTTC. Its protein product is CASSVEARGRYNEQFF.

This clone was counted once. The chain couples TRBV5-4 to TRBJ2-5, with D perhaps TRBD1 (5 bases). The CDR3 covers 14 residues. Germline V gene lookup returns CDR1 SGHNT and CDR2 YYREEE (reference sequence). V shed 2 bases and J shed 0 bases, with 8 bases lying between them. The CDR3 is CASSLGEYQETQYF. The CDR3 DNA reads as TGTGCCAGCAGCTTAGGGGAATACCAAGAGACCCAGTACTTC.

This rearrangement joins TRBV6-5 to TRBJ1-6, with no clear D. The V end was cut by 0 bases, the J end by 8 bases, with 11 bases between. From germline, CDR1 is MNHEY and CDR2 SVGAGI. The CDR3 is 15 amino acids. CDR3 DNA: TGTGCCAGCAGTTACTCGACCGGTGAGGATTCACCCCTCCACTTT. Its protein is CASSYSTGEDSPLHF.

This clone was seen only a few times. The chain is built from TRBV7-9 and TRBJ2-1; 10 bases align to TRBD1. The CDR3 has 15 residues. Germline lookup yields CDR1 SEHNR and CDR2 FQNEAQ (reference sequence). V was clipped by 5 bases and J by 4 bases; unmatched bases: 5. In DNA form, the CDR3 reads TGTGCCAGCAGCCGACAGGGGGCCTCTTACAATGAGCAGTTCTTC. This sequence encodes CASSRQGASYNEQFF.

The gene calls are TRBV28 and TRBJ2-7, with TRBD2 matching over 7 bases. CDR3 length: 14 amino acids. With V trimmed by 5 bases and J by 5 bases, 9 bases remained unmatched. Germline CDR1 MDHEN, CDR2 SYDVKM. CDR3 sequence: CASSPWTGGHEQYF. CDR3 DNA: TGTGCCAGCAGTCCTTGGACGGGAGGCCACGAGCAGTACTTC.

This clone appeared a single time. The V and J genes are TRBV5-4 and TRBJ2-2; 8 bases fit TRBD2. Germline trimming cut 0 bases from V and 3 bases from J; bases unmatched to any gene: 4. Germline V lookup: CDR1 SGHNT, CDR2 YYREEE (reference sequence). The CDR3 has 16 amino acids. CDR3 nucleotides: TGTGCCAGCAGCTTGGACGGGAGGGGGTACACCGGGGAGCTGTTTTTT. This translates into CASSLDGRGYTGELFF.

This chain connects TRBV27 to TRBJ1-1; TRBD1 is a possible D gene (5 bases). CDR1 MNHEY and CDR2 SMNVEV come from the germline V gene (reference sequence). The CDR3 has 14 residues. The V gene lost 8 bases and the J gene lost 0 bases, with 13 bases spanning the gap. The CDR3 here is CASHPQGMNTEAFF. CDR3 bases: TGTGCCAGCCACCCCCAGGGAATGAACACTGAAGCTTTCTTT.

This clone has just one count. The chain recombines TRBV27 with TRBJ2-5; 11 positions match TRBD2. CDR1 is MNHEY, CDR2 SMNVEV, per germline (reference sequence). Germline trimming cut 2 bases from V and 5 bases from J; bases unmatched to any gene: 16. The CDR3 sequence is 19 residues long. The CDR3 region has the DNA TGTGCCAGCAGTTTACGTTTCTATAGCGGGAGGGGGAGTGAGGAGACCCAGTACTTC. Translated: CASSLRFYSGRGSEETQYF.